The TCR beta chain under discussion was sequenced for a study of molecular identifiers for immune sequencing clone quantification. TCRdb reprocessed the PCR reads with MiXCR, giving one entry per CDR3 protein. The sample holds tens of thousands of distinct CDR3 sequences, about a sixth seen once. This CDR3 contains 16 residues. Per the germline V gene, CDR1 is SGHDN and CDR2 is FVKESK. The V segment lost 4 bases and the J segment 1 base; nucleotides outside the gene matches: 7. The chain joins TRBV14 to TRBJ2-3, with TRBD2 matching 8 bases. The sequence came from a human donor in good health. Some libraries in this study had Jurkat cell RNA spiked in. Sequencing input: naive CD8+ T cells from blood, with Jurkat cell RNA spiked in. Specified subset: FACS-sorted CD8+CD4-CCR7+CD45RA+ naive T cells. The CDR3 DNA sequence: TGTGCCAGCAGCCGGTTTGGGACTAGGGGCACAGATACGCAGTATTTT. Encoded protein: CASSRFGTRGTDTQYF.